This T cell receptor beta chain appears in the sequencing data of a study of beta chain features in type 1 diabetes. Overall study findings and caveats: Type 1 diabetes patients had TCRB CDR3s that were shorter (moderately but significantly so) in all four CD4+ subsets. Among type 1 diabetes patients, VDJ junctions had fewer insertions and more deletions.

This clone was seen a few times. Its target is unknown. Post-sort purity exceeded 98% for all sorted populations. Germline lookup yields CDR1 LNHNV and CDR2 YYDKDF (reference sequence). The CDR3 is made up of 13 amino acids. V dropped 7 bases and J dropped 2 bases, with 10 bases sitting between them. TCRB transcripts that were expressed got sequenced, as all of the isolated RNA had been reverse transcribed. The data were produced by immunoSEQ multiplex PCR, yet TCRdb's version contains in-frame clones alone and is incomplete. The profile shows approximately 260,000 clones, around 24% of them singletons.

The rearrangement links TRBV15 to TRBJ2-3; the D gene is possibly TRBD1 (6 bases). This TCR derives from a woman in her 30s with type 1 diabetes. The sequenced sample consisted of naive CD4+ T cells from blood. The CDR3: CATNMGHTDTQYF. The CDR3 DNA is TGTGCCACCAACATGGGACACACAGATACGCAGTATTTT.